Presented here are 27 T cell receptor beta chains from one specimen sequenced in a study of blood T cell repertoires in COVID-19 (dated by TCRdb to 2020 to 2022). The library relied on the immunoSEQ multiplex PCR assay. Not all clones reach the TCRdb copy of this immuneACCESS table, which keeps in-frame sequences only. Checked studies attribute under half of the gap to unresolved V genes and leave the rest unexplained. Recorded for this sample are roughly 350,000 clones; 88% of them occurred a single time. More than 3% of the sample goes to the ten largest clones. The sequencing sample was made of peripheral blood. Receptors originate from a woman aged 45-65 years with active or convalescent COVID-19.

The chain links TRBV19 to TRBJ2-7, with TRBD2 identical over 8 bases. The length of the CDR3 is 14 residues. Germline trimming cut 5 bases from V and 3 bases from J; bases unmatched to any gene: 6. Germline V gene lookup returns CDR1 LNHDA and CDR2 SQIVND (reference sequence). CDR3 DNA sequence: TGTGCCAGTAGTGCGACTAGCGTCGACTACGAGCAGTACTTC. Translated, it gives CASSATSVDYEQYF.

The V gene is TRBV5-5, the J gene TRBJ2-3, with 10 positions matching TRBD1. CDR3 length: 14 amino acids. Per the germline V gene, CDR1 is SGHKS and CDR2 is YYEKEE (reference sequence). V lost 2 bases, J lost 6 bases, and 3 bases stayed unmatched. This CDR3 reads CASSFDRGPDTQYF. The CDR3 coding sequence is TGTGCCAGCAGCTTTGACAGGGGGCCGGATACGCAGTATTTT. Based on the CDR3 plus reference TRBV5-5 and TRBJ2-3, the full variable domain is DAGVTQSPTHLIKTRGQQVTLRCSPISGHKSVSWYQQVLGQGPQFIFQYYEKEERGRGNFPDRFSARQFPNYSSELNVNALLLGDSALYLCASSFDRGPDTQYFGPGTRLTVL.

The V gene is TRBV9, the J gene TRBJ2-1; D perhaps matches TRBD2 (5 bases). Per germline, CDR1 SGDLS and CDR2 YYNGEE. This CDR3 contains 14 residues. V was pared by 3 bases and J by 9 bases, with 16 bases between. The CDR3 loop is CASSGSGLLAEQFF. As DNA, the CDR3 is TGTGCCAGCAGCGGGAGCGGCCTTCTGGCTGAGCAGTTCTTC. The full variable domain, completed using reference TRBV9 and TRBJ2-1, is DSGVTQTPKHLITATGQRVTLRCSPRSGDLSVYWYQQSLDQGLQFLIQYYNGEERAKGNILERFSAQQFPDLHSELNLSSLELGDSALYFCASSGSGLLAEQFFGPGTRLTVL.

The chain uses TRBV15 and TRBJ1-4; no reliable D call. Germline CDR1 and CDR2: LNHNV and YYDKDF (reference sequence). Trimming cost V 5 bases and J 7 bases, with 17 bases left between them. CDR3 length equals 15 residues. The DNA for the CDR3 is TGTGCCACCAGCCCCCTCGGTGGAGGAGGTGAAAAACTGTTTTTT. Translated, it gives CATSPLGGGGEKLFF.

This CDR3 reads CASSVTRDGYTF. Written as DNA, the CDR3 is TGTGCCAGCAGTGTGACCCGGGATGGCTACACCTTC. The rearrangement joins TRBV28 to TRBJ1-2; D gene ambiguous. V was cut by 5 bases and J by 6 bases, with 10 bases left in between. The CDR3 extends over 12 amino acids. From germline, CDR1 is MDHEN and CDR2 SYDVKM.

This clone was recorded only once. The V gene is TRBV5-8, the J gene TRBJ1-2; maybe TRBD1 (6 bases). The CDR3 totals 15 residues. With 1 base removed from V and 3 bases from J, the gap between germline ends came to 13 bases. Germline V gene sequence: CDR1 SGHTS, CDR2 YDEGEE. This CDR3 reads CASSLYRGGDYGYTF. The CDR3 bases are TGTGCCAGCAGCTTGTACAGAGGGGGGGACTATGGCTACACCTTC. Using reference TRBV5-8 and TRBJ1-2 for the parts outside the CDR3, the full variable domain is EAGVTQSPTHLIKTRGQQATLRCSPISGHTSVYWYQQALGLGLQFLLWYDEGEERNRGNFPPRFSGRQFPNYSSELNVNALELEDSALYLCASSLYRGGDYGYTFGSGTRLTVV.

This clone was detected only a few times. This sequence joins TRBV27 and TRBJ1-2; unclear D gene. The CDR3 is 12 residues long. The V gene lost 3 bases and the J gene lost 8 bases, with 10 bases spanning the gap. Germline assignment: CDR1 MNHEY and CDR2 SMNVEV (reference sequence). CDR3 DNA: TGTGCCAGCAGTTTCCGGGAGGGAGGCTACACCTTC. Its translation is CASSFREGGYTF.

This chain joins TRBV29-1 and TRBJ2-4, with 8 bases fitting TRBD2. Looked up from germline, CDR1 is SQVTM and CDR2 is ANQGSEA. The CDR3 consists of 15 residues. The J segment lost 0 bases and the V segment lost 1 base, leaving 2 bases of the junction unmatched. The CDR3 region is CSVEVGGEAKNIQYF. In DNA form, the CDR3 reads TGCAGCGTTGAAGTCGGGGGGGAAGCCAAAAACATTCAGTACTTC.

This chain links TRBV10-2 with TRBJ2-3; 8 bases agree with TRBD2. The CDR3 has 17 residues. V gave up 0 bases and J gave up 4 bases; unmatched junction bases: 9. Germline V gives CDR1 WSHSY, CDR2 SAAADI. This CDR3 reads CASSESLSGRGPDTQYF. In DNA form, the CDR3 reads TGCGCCAGCAGTGAGTCTTTGAGCGGGAGAGGCCCAGATACGCAGTATTTT.

The chain joins TRBV2 to TRBJ1-4, with 11 bases matching TRBD1. Germline-derived CDR1 and CDR2 are SNHLY and FYNNEI. V shed 5 bases, J shed 6 bases, and the junction held 5 bases outside the gene matches. The CDR3 extends over 15 amino acids. The CDR3 here is CASSQPGQGDEKLFF. As DNA, the CDR3 is TGTGCCAGCAGTCAACCGGGACAGGGGGATGAAAAACTGTTTTTT.

This clone was seen just once. CDR3 region: CASSQEGGTGELFF. The CDR3 DNA follows: TGTGCCAGCAGCCAAGAGGGGGGCACCGGGGAGCTGTTTTTT. V gene TRBV3-1 (or the pseudogene TRBV3-2) combines with J gene TRBJ2-2, with a possible D match to TRBD2 (6 bases). CDR1 LGHDT and CDR2 YNNKEL come from the germline V gene (reference sequence). The CDR3 is made up of 14 amino acids. V was pared by 0 bases and J by 4 bases, with 6 bases between.

The chain carries TRBV6-5 and TRBJ1-2; D is unresolved. CDR1 is MNHEY, CDR2 SVGAGI, per germline. The V and J ends lost 3 bases and 5 bases respectively, with 16 bases between them. This CDR3 contains 15 residues. The DNA of the CDR3 is TGTGCCAGCAGTTATACGTCGCCTGCGTCTTATGGCTACACCTTC. It codes for CASSYTSPASYGYTF.

This chain connects TRBV24-1 to TRBJ2-3; the match to TRBD2 covers 9 bases. In germline, CDR1 is KGHDR, CDR2 SFDVKD. The CDR3 consists of 16 residues. V lost 0 bases to trimming and J lost 7 bases; unmatched junction nucleotides: 7. CDR3: CATSDLPSGIMNTQYF. For the CDR3, the DNA is TGTGCCACCAGTGATTTGCCTAGCGGGATTATGAATACGCAGTATTTT.

The genes are TRBV7-3 and TRBJ2-5, with 10 bases identical to TRBD2. The germline CDR1 and CDR2 sequences are SGHTA and FQGTGA. The V and J ends lost 3 bases and 2 bases, in that order; junction bases with no gene match: 3. The CDR3 has 15 residues. The CDR3 DNA is TGTGCCAGCAGCTTGAGCGGGAGGGCACAAGAGACCCAGTACTTC. It yields the protein CASSLSGRAQETQYF.

V gene TRBV19 combines with J gene TRBJ2-1; 10 bases agree with TRBD1. CDR1 and CDR2 from the germline V gene are LNHDA and SQIVND (reference sequence). The J segment lost 3 bases and the V segment lost 0 bases, leaving 5 bases of the junction unmatched. This CDR3 contains 17 residues. The CDR3 is CASSIDYGTGVYNEQFF. CDR3 nucleotide sequence: TGTGCCAGTAGTATAGATTACGGGACAGGGGTCTACAATGAGCAGTTCTTC.

V usage is TRBV18 and J usage is TRBJ2-2, with 7 bases that match TRBD1. With V trimmed by 8 bases and J by 2 bases, 2 bases remained unmatched. Germline assignment: CDR1 KGHSH and CDR2 LQKENI. The CDR3 is made up of 13 amino acids. CDR3 loop: CASRGGNTGELFF. The CDR3 DNA reads TGTGCCAGCCGAGGGGGCAACACCGGGGAGCTGTTTTTT.

This chain joins TRBV11-2 and TRBJ1-4, with TRBD1 matching over 8 bases. V was clipped by 4 bases and J by 0 bases; unmatched bases: 13. The CDR3 loop spans 19 amino acids. Germline V gene lookup returns CDR1 SGHAT and CDR2 FQNNGV. The CDR3 loop reads CASSSRTGSGVATNEKLFF. The CDR3 coding sequence is TGTGCCAGCAGCTCCCGGACAGGGAGCGGGGTTGCAACTAATGAAAAACTGTTTTTT.

This chain uses TRBV11-2 with TRBJ1-5, with D possibly matching TRBD1 (5 bases). This CDR3 is built from 14 residues. The germline V gene encodes CDR1 SGHAT and CDR2 FQNNGV. Deletions cut 5 bases from V and 9 bases from J, with 17 bases between. Here the CDR3 reads CASSLTPEGSPQHF. The CDR3 nucleotides are TGTGCCAGCAGCCTGACCCCGGAGGGGTCGCCCCAGCATTTT.

This rearrangement joins TRBV7-9 to TRBJ2-7, with a possible D match to TRBD1 (6 bases). Germline CDR1 and CDR2: SEHNR and FQNEAQ (reference sequence). V lost 0 bases, J lost 8 bases, and 14 bases lay in between. CDR3 length: 14 residues. The CDR3 here is CASSLATDRPKQYF. The CDR3 nucleotides are TGTGCCAGCAGCTTAGCAACAGACAGGCCAAAGCAGTACTTC.

V gene TRBV5-8 combines with J gene TRBJ1-5; 8 nucleotides match TRBD1. Unmatched junction bases numbered 6, after V lost 3 bases and J lost 4 bases. The length of the CDR3 is 15 residues. The germline V gene has CDR1 SGHTS and CDR2 YDEGEE. Here the CDR3 reads CASSSGQAVNQPQHF. Written as DNA, the CDR3 is TGTGCCAGCAGCTCGGGACAGGCCGTTAATCAGCCCCAGCATTTT.

This chain joins TRBV7-9 and TRBJ1-5; D may be TRBD1 (6 bases). Germline V gives CDR1 SEHNR, CDR2 FQNEAQ (reference sequence). This CDR3 spans 14 amino acids. The germline V and J ends were trimmed by 2 bases and 5 bases, with 10 bases remaining between them. CDR3 in DNA: TGTGCCAGCAGCTTATTAGGGGGGGATCAGCCCCAGCATTTT. Translation gives CASSLLGGDQPQHF.

This chain joins TRBV7-9 and TRBJ2-1; possible D gene TRBD2, 5 bases. The V gene lost 1 base and the J gene lost 10 bases, with 8 bases spanning the gap. Germline V lookup: CDR1 SEHNR, CDR2 FQNEAQ (reference sequence). The CDR3 is 12 residues long. The CDR3 reads CASSLELVEQFF. The CDR3 DNA follows: TGTGCCAGCAGCTTAGAACTAGTCGAGCAGTTCTTC.

This clone was picked up one time. This chain joins TRBV28 and TRBJ1-2; 8 nucleotides match TRBD1. Germline assignment: CDR1 MDHEN and CDR2 SYDVKM. This CDR3 is built from 13 residues. Unmatched junction bases numbered 7, after V lost 5 bases and J lost 8 bases. The CDR3: CASSQTGAGGYTF. In DNA, the CDR3 is TGTGCCAGCAGTCAGACAGGGGCGGGAGGCTACACCTTC.

The V and J genes are TRBV2 and TRBJ2-3, with 7 bases that match TRBD1. Germline V lookup: CDR1 SNHLY, CDR2 FYNNEI. This CDR3 spans 15 amino acids. V was pared by 7 bases and J by 1 base, with 8 bases of the junction left unmatched. The CDR3 DNA reads as TGTGCCAGCACCCTGACAGGGATCGGCACAGATACGCAGTATTTT. This codes for CASTLTGIGTDTQYF.

V usage is TRBV19 and J usage is TRBJ2-3; TRBD1 agrees at 7 bases. Per germline, CDR1 LNHDA and CDR2 SQIVND (reference sequence). The CDR3 is 15 residues long. With V trimmed by 5 bases and J by 6 bases, 11 bases remained unmatched. This CDR3 reads CASSPTTGPRDTQYF. The DNA for the CDR3 is TGTGCCAGTAGTCCAACGACAGGGCCTCGGGATACGCAGTATTTT. The variable domain in full, with the rest retrieved from reference TRBV19 and TRBJ2-3, is DGGITQSPKYLFRKEGQNVTLSCEQNLNHDAMYWYRQDPGQGLRLIYYSQIVNDFQKGDIAEGYSVSREKKESFPLTVTSAQKNPTAFYLCASSPTTGPRDTQYFGPGTRLTVL.

V usage is TRBV5-4 and J usage is TRBJ2-3; D might be TRBD2 (5 bases). V shed 4 bases and J shed 6 bases, with 21 bases lying between them. Germline-derived CDR1 and CDR2 are SGHNT and YYREEE (reference sequence). The CDR3 extends over 16 amino acids. The CDR3 nucleotides are TGTGCCAGCAGCCCCTCCCCAGGCATCGCTAGCGATACGCAGTATTTT. This translates into CASSPSPGIASDTQYF.

The J gene is TRBJ2-5, the V gene TRBV4-3; possible D gene TRBD2, 6 bases. Germline CDR1 LGHNA, CDR2 YSLEER. V was pared by 0 bases and J by 3 bases, with 11 bases between. The CDR3 is 15 residues long. CDR3 residues: CASSQDASSEETQYF. For the CDR3, the DNA is TGCGCCAGCAGCCAAGACGCGTCTAGCGAAGAGACCCAGTACTTC.